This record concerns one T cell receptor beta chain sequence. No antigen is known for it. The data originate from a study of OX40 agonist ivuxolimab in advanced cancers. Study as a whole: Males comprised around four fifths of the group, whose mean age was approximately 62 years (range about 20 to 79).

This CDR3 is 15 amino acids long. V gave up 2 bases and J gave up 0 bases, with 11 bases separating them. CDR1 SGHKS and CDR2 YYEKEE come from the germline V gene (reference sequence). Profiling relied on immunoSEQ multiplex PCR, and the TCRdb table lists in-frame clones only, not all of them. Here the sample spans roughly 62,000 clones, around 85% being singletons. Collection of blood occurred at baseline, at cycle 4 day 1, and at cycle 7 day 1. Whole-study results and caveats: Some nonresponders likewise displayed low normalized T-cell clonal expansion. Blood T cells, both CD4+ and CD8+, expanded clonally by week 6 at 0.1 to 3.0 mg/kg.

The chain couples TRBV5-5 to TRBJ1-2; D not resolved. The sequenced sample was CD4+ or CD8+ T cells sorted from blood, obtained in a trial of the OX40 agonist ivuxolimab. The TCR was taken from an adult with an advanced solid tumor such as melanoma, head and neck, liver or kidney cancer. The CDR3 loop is CASSLSGQTNYGYTF. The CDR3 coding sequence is TGTGCCAGCAGCTTATCCGGGCAGACTAACTATGGCTACACCTTC.